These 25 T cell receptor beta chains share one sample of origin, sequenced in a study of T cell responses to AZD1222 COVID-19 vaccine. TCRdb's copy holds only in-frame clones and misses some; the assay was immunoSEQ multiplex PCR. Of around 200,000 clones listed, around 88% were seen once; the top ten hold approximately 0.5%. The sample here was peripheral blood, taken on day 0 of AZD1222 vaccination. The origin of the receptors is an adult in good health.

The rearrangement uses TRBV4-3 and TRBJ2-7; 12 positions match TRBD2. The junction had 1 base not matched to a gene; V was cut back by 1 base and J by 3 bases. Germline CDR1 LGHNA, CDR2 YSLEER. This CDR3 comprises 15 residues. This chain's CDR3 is CASSQALAGGYEQYF. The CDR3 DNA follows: TGCGCCAGCAGCCAAGCACTAGCGGGGGGCTACGAGCAGTACTTC.

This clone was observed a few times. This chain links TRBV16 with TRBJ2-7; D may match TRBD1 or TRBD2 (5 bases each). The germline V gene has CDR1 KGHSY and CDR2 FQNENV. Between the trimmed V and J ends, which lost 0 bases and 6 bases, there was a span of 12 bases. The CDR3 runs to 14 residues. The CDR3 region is CASSQSRGVGEQYF. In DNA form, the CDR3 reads TGTGCCAGCAGCCAATCGCGAGGGGTGGGCGAGCAGTACTTC.

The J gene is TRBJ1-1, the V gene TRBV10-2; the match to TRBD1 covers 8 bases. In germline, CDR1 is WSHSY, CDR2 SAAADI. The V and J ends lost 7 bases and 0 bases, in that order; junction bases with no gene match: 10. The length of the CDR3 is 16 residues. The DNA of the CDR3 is TGCGCCAGCACCGCGGACAGGGCAAAAATGAACACTGAAGCTTTCTTT. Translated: CASTADRAKMNTEAFF.

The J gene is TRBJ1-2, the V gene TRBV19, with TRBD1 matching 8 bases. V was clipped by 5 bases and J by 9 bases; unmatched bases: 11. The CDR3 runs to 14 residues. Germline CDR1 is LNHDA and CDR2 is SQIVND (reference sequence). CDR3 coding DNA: TGTGCCAGTAGTTCAAGGACAGGGCCGATGCGCTACACCTTC. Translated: CASSSRTGPMRYTF.

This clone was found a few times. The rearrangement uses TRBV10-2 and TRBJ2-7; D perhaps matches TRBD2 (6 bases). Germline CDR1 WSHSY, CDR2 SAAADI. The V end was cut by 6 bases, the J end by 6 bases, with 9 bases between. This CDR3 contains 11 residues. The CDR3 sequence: CASRVGGEQYF. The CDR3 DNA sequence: TGCGCCAGCAGGGTGGGGGGCGAGCAGTACTTC.

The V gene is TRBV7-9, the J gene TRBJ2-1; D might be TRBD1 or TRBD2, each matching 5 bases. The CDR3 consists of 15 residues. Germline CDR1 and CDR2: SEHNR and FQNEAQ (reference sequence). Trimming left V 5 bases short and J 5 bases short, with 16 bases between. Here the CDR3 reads CASSPGTQTDNEQFF. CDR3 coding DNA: TGTGCCAGCAGCCCAGGGACCCAGACCGACAATGAGCAGTTCTTC.

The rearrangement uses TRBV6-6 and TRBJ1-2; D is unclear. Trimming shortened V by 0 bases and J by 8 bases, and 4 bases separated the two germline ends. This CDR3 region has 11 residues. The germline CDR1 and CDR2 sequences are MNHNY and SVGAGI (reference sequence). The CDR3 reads CASSYSEGYTF. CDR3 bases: TGTGCCAGCAGTTACTCGGAGGGCTACACCTTC.

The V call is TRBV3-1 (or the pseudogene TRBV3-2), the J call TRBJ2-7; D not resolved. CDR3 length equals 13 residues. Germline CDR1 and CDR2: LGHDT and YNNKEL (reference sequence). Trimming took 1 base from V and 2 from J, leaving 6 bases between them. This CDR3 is CASSQALTYEQYF. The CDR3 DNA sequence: TGTGCCAGCAGCCAAGCACTAACCTACGAGCAGTACTTC.

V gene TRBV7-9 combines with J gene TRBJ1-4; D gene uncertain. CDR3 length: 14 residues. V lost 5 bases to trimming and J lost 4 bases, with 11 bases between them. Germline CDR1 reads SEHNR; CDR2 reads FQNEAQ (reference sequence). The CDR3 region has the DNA TGTGCCAGCAGCCCTGGGAGTTTTAATGAAAAACTGTTTTTT. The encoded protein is CASSPGSFNEKLFF.

CDR3: CASSPTWQGAYEQYF. For the CDR3, the DNA is TGCGCCAGCAGCCCTACCTGGCAGGGGGCCTACGAGCAGTACTTC. The chain recombines TRBV4-1 with TRBJ2-7, with 7 bases lining up with TRBD1. Germline V gene data show CDR1 as MGHRA and CDR2 as YSYEKL. V lost 4 bases and J lost 2; bases outside the gene matches: 8. CDR3 length equals 15 residues.

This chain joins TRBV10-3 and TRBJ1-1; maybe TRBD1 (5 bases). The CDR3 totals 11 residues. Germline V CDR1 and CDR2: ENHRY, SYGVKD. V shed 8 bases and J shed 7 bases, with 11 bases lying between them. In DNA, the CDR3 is TGTGCCATCGGGGGGGAATTTGAAGCTTTCTTT. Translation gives CAIGGEFEAFF.

This chain's CDR3 is CASSSPSVAYGYTF. The CDR3 DNA follows: TGTGCCAGTAGTTCCCCCTCGGTAGCCTATGGCTACACCTTC. V usage is TRBV19 and J usage is TRBJ1-2; D is ambiguous. Germline loops: CDR1 LNHDA, CDR2 SQIVND (reference sequence). Trimming removed 5 bases at V and 4 bases at J, with 14 bases between. The CDR3 is made up of 14 amino acids.

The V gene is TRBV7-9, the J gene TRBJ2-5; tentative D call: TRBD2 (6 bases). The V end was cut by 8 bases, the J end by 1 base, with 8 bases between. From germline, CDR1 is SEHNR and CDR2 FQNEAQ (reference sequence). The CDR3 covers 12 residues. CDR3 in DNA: TGTGCCAGCCTGGGACTCCAAGAGACCCAGTACTTC. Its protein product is CASLGLQETQYF.

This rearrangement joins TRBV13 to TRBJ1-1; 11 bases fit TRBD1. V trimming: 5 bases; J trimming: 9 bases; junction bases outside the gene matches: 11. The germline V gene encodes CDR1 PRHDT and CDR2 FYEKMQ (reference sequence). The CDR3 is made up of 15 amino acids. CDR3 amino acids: CASSPDRGRVTQAFF. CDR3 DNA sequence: TGTGCCAGCAGCCCGGACAGGGGGCGCGTTACGCAAGCTTTCTTT.

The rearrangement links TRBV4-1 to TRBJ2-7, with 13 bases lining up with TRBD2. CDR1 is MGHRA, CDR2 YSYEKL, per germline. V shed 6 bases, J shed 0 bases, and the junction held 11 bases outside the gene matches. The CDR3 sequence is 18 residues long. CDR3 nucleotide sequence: TGCGCCAGCAGTCAGTCAACTAGCGGGGGGGCGAGCTCCTACGAGCAGTACTTC. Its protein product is CASSQSTSGGASSYEQYF.

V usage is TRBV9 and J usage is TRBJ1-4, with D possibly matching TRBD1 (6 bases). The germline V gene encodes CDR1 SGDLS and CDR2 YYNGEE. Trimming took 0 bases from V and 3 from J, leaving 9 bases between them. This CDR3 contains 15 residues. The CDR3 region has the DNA TGTGCCAGCAGCGTAGCACAGGGATCTAATGAAAAACTGTTTTTT. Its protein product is CASSVAQGSNEKLFF.

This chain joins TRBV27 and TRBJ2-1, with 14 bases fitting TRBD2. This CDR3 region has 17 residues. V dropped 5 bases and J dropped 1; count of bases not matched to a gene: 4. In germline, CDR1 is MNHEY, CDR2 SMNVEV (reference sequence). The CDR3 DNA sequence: TGTGCCAGCAGTACGGGACTAGCGGGGGAGTCCTACAATGAGCAGTTCTTC. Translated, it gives CASSTGLAGESYNEQFF.

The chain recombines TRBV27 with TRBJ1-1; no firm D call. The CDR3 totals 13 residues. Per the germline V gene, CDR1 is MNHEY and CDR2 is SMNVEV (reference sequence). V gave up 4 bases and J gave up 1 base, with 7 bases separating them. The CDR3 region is CASSYRSNTEAFF. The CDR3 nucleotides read TGTGCCAGCAGTTATAGATCGAACACTGAAGCTTTCTTT.

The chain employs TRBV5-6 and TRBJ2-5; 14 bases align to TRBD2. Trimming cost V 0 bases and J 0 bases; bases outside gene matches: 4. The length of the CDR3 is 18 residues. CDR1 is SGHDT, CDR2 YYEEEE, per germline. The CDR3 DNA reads TGTGCCAGCAGCTTGGGGGGACTAGCGGGAGCCTACCAAGAGACCCAGTACTTC. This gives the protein CASSLGGLAGAYQETQYF.

This CDR3 is CASSGRERRNGYTF. The CDR3 DNA reads as TGTGCCAGCAGCGGTCGAGAGAGGAGAAATGGCTACACCTTC. V usage is TRBV28 and J usage is TRBJ1-2, with D unclear. This CDR3 region has 14 residues. V was pared by 6 bases and J by 6 bases, with 17 bases between. The germline V gene encodes CDR1 MDHEN and CDR2 SYDVKM.

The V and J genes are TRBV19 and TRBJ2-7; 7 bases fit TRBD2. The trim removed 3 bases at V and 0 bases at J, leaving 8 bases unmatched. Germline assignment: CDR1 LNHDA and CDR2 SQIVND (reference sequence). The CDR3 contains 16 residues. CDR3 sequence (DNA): TGTGCCAGTAGTATGGGAGGCCGGGGGGTCTCCTACGAGCAGTACTTC. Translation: CASSMGGRGVSYEQYF.

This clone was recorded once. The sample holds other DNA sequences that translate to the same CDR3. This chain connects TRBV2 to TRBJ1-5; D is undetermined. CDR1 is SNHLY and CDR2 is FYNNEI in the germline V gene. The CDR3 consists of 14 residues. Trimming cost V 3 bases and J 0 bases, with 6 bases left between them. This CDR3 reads CASSDGYSNQPQHF. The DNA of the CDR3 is TGTGCCAGCAGTGATGGGTATAGCAATCAGCCCCAGCATTTT.

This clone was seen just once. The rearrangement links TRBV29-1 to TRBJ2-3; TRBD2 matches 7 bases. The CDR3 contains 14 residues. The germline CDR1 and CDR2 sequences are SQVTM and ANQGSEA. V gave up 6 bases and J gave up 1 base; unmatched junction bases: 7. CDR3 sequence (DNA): TGCAGCGTCGCCGGACTAGTCCGCACAGATACGCAGTATTTT. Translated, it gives CSVAGLVRTDTQYF.

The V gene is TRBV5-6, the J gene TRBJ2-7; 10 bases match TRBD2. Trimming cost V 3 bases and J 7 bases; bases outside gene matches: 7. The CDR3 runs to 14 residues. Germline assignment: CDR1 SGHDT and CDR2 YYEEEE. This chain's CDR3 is CASSWTSGPWEQYF. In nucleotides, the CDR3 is TGTGCCAGCAGCTGGACTAGCGGTCCTTGGGAGCAGTACTTC.

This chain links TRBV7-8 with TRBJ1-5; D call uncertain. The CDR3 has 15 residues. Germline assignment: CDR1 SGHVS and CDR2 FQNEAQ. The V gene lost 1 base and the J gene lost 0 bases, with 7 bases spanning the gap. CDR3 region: CASSLVGNSNQPQHF. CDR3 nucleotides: TGTGCCAGCAGCTTAGTAGGGAATAGCAATCAGCCCCAGCATTTT.